This T cell receptor (beta chain) is drawn from a study of control samples from healthy donors and cancer patients. Libraries were prepared by immunoSEQ multiplex PCR; TCRdb keeps only in-frame clonotypes and omits some of them. The sample holds some 130,000 clones, roughly 90% seen once. CDR3 length: 14 amino acids. V lost 11 bases to trimming and J lost 4 bases, with 20 bases between them. The V gene's germline CDR1 is MNHEY and CDR2 SVGAGI. The source of this sequence is a woman aged 50 to 65 in good health. The sequenced sample was blood. The rearrangement links TRBV6-5 to TRBJ1-2; tentative D call: TRBD1 (5 bases). The CDR3 DNA follows: TGTGCCGTCTCCCCCGGTCCAGGGCCCTATGGCTACACCTTC. It encodes CAVSPGPGPYGYTF.